This entry lists 17 T cell receptor beta chains sequenced from one sample in a study of blood T cell repertoires in COVID-19. Assay used: immunoSEQ multiplex PCR; TCRdb lists only in-frame clones, some missing. The profile shows more than 50,000 clones, around 86% of them singletons. Sequenced sample: peripheral blood. Every receptor here comes from a woman aged 55-70 years with acute or convalescent COVID-19.

The genes are TRBV11-1 and TRBJ2-7, with 11 nucleotides matching TRBD2. Germline CDR1 reads SGHAT; CDR2 reads FQDESV (reference sequence). This CDR3 spans 14 amino acids. The V gene end was trimmed by 5 bases and the J gene end by 4 bases; junction bases not matched to a gene: 4. CDR3 in DNA: TGTGCCAGCAGCACGGGACTAGCGGCTTACGAGCAGTACTTC. Protein product: CASSTGLAAYEQYF.

The chain has TRBV11-3 and TRBJ2-5; TRBD1 agrees at 7 bases. The germline V gene has CDR1 SGHNT and CDR2 YENEEA. The trim removed 5 bases at V and 10 bases at J, leaving 13 bases unmatched. CDR3 length: 14 amino acids. CDR3 sequence: CASSPGTDIGIQYF. CDR3 DNA: TGTGCCAGCAGCCCAGGGACAGACATTGGTATCCAGTACTTC.

In DNA form, the CDR3 reads TGCGCCAGCAGCTTGGACGGACTAGCGGGAGGGCCACGCAATGAGCAGTTCTTC. This encodes CASSLDGLAGGPRNEQFF. The chain has TRBV5-1 and TRBJ2-1, with 15 bases identical to TRBD2. Germline V gene lookup returns CDR1 SGHRS and CDR2 YFSETQ. The CDR3 spans 18 residues. Trimming removed 0 bases from V and 6 bases from J; junction bases left unmatched: 7.

The chain is built from TRBV6-1 and TRBJ1-6; D gene ambiguous. Trimming removed 1 base at V and 7 bases at J, with 8 bases between. Germline V CDR1 and CDR2: MNHNS, SASEGT. This CDR3 spans 14 amino acids. CDR3 sequence: CASSEGRPNSPLHF. CDR3 sequence (DNA): TGTGCCAGCAGTGAAGGGCGGCCGAATTCACCCCTCCACTTT.

The genes are TRBV5-1 and TRBJ2-7; 11 positions match TRBD1. The trim removed 2 bases at V and 3 bases at J, leaving 1 base unmatched. This CDR3 is 14 amino acids long. CDR1 is SGHRS and CDR2 is YFSETQ in the germline V gene. The CDR3 loop reads CASSLGTGGYEQYF. The CDR3 nucleotides are TGCGCCAGCAGCTTAGGGACAGGGGGCTACGAGCAGTACTTC. Variable domain in full (rest from reference TRBV5-1 and TRBJ2-7): KAGVTQTPRYLIKTRGQQVTLSCSPISGHRSVSWYQQTPGQGLQFLFEYFSETQRNKGNFPGRFSGRQFSNSRSEMNVSTLELGDSALYLCASSLGTGGYEQYFGPGTRLTVT.

The chain recombines TRBV5-1 with TRBJ1-1; maybe TRBD1 (6 bases). V lost 4 bases and J 4 bases, leaving 14 bases between the germline ends. CDR3 length: 14 amino acids. Germline CDR1 SGHRS, CDR2 YFSETQ. CDR3 region: CASSRTGPGTEAFF. The DNA for the CDR3 is TGCGCCAGCAGCCGTACAGGGCCGGGCACTGAAGCTTTCTTT.

The gene calls are TRBV6-5 and TRBJ2-5, with TRBD2 as a possible D gene (7 bases). V shed 6 bases and J shed 2 bases, with 16 bases lying between them. This CDR3 spans 15 amino acids. The germline gives CDR1 MNHEY, CDR2 SVGAGI. CDR3 loop: CASSRAKGGQETQYF. In DNA, the CDR3 is TGTGCCAGCAGCCGAGCTAAGGGGGGGCAAGAGACCCAGTACTTC.

V and J are TRBV10-3 and TRBJ1-1; 7 nucleotides line up with TRBD1. V was pared by 6 bases and J by 10 bases, with 11 bases of the junction left unmatched. The germline V gene encodes CDR1 ENHRY and CDR2 SYGVKD. The CDR3 is 13 amino acids. This chain's CDR3 is CAISVDRVTSAFF. CDR3 sequence (DNA): TGTGCCATCAGCGTAGACAGGGTTACTTCAGCTTTCTTT.

V gene TRBV13 combines with J gene TRBJ2-2; no definite D call. Germline assignment: CDR1 PRHDT and CDR2 FYEKMQ (reference sequence). CDR3 size: 15 residues. V was shortened by 3 bases and J by 0 bases, with 8 bases between the two germline ends. The CDR3 loop reads CASSFRLTNTGELFF. Written as DNA, the CDR3 is TGTGCCAGCAGCTTCCGTCTTACGAACACCGGGGAGCTGTTTTTT.

The chain recombines TRBV5-1 with TRBJ1-5; 7 bases line up with TRBD1. Germline-derived CDR1 and CDR2 are SGHRS and YFSETQ. J gave up 2 bases and V 4 bases, and 6 bases lay outside the gene matches. This CDR3 has 15 amino acids. This chain's CDR3 is CASSVTGTGNQPQHF. As DNA, the CDR3 is TGCGCCAGCAGCGTCACCGGGACAGGCAATCAGCCCCAGCATTTT.

Note on this clone: One junction end disagrees with the germline gene, perhaps due to a read error. The rearrangement links TRBV7-2 to TRBJ2-7; 8 bases are shared with TRBD2. The CDR3 totals 14 residues. Germline V lookup: CDR1 SGHTA, CDR2 FQGNSA. CDR3 loop: CASSQGRGSGLAPF. In DNA, the CDR3 is TGTGCCAGCAGCCAAGGGAGGGGATCAGGACTAGCCCCTTTC. The entire variable domain, with the rest obtained from reference TRBV7-2 and TRBJ2-7, is as follows: GAGVSQSPSNKVTEKGKDVELRCDPISGHTALYWYRQSLGQGLEFLIYFQGNSAPDKSGLPSDRFSAERTGGSVSTLTIQRTQQEDSAVYLCASSQGRGSGLAPFGPGTRLTVT.

In this sample, this clone turned up once. The gene calls are TRBV7-3 and TRBJ2-2, with 10 bases fitting TRBD2. The V gene end was trimmed by 4 bases and the J gene end by 2 bases; junction bases not matched to a gene: 10. The germline CDR1 and CDR2 sequences are SGHTA and FQGTGA. This CDR3 comprises 18 residues. The CDR3 loop is CASSSAVLAGVNTGELFF. CDR3 sequence (DNA): TGTGCCAGCAGCTCGGCGGTGCTAGCGGGAGTTAACACCGGGGAGCTGTTTTTT.

CDR3 sequence: CASSPTGGGSEKLFF. The CDR3 nucleotides read TGCGCCAGCAGCCCGACAGGGGGAGGGAGTGAAAAACTGTTTTTT. The chain has TRBV5-1 and TRBJ1-4; 9 bases map to TRBD1. V was pared by 4 bases and J by 7 bases, with 8 bases of the junction left unmatched. Germline assignment: CDR1 SGHRS and CDR2 YFSETQ. This CDR3 contains 15 residues.

The chain combines TRBV5-1 with TRBJ1-2; a weak D match, TRBD1 (6 bases). Trimming removed 4 bases from V and 2 bases from J, with 15 bases in between. The germline CDR1 and CDR2 sequences are SGHRS and YFSETQ. The CDR3 consists of 15 residues. Here the CDR3 reads CASSRRPQGNYGYTF. CDR3 in DNA: TGCGCCAGCAGCCGAAGACCTCAGGGGAACTATGGCTACACCTTC.

V and J are TRBV19 and TRBJ1-6; 10 bases line up with TRBD1. V was pared by 3 bases and J by 9 bases, with 5 bases of the junction left unmatched. Germline CDR1 is LNHDA and CDR2 is SQIVND (reference sequence). The CDR3 is 15 amino acids. In DNA form, the CDR3 reads TGTGCCAGTAGTATCTGGGGACAGGGGTCTTCACCCCTCCACTTT. It codes for CASSIWGQGSSPLHF. The variable domain in full, completed from reference TRBV19 and TRBJ1-6, reads DGGITQSPKYLFRKEGQNVTLSCEQNLNHDAMYWYRQDPGQGLRLIYYSQIVNDFQKGDIAEGYSVSREKKESFPLTVTSAQKNPTAFYLCASSIWGQGSSPLHFGNGTRLTVT.

The rearrangement joins TRBV18 to TRBJ1-4; TRBD1 is a possible D gene (6 bases). Germline CDR1 reads KGHSH; CDR2 reads LQKENI. This CDR3 region has 14 residues. The V end lost 3 bases, the J end lost 3 bases, and 8 bases lay between the germline ends. The CDR3 region has the DNA TGTGCCAGCTCACCGGACAGAGCTAATGAAAAACTGTTTTTT. This translates into CASSPDRANEKLFF. Full variable domain (rest looked up from reference TRBV18 and TRBJ1-4): NAGVMQNPRHLVRRRGQEARLRCSPMKGHSHVYWYRQLPEEGLKFMVYLQKENIIDESGMPKERFSAEFPKEGPSILRIQQVVRGDSAAYFCASSPDRANEKLFFGSGTQLSVL.

This sequence joins TRBV12-2 and TRBJ1-4; the table's D call of TRBD1 was not tested on the DNA. TRBV12-2 is shown as a pseudogene. This CDR3 is 18 amino acids long. The chain's CDR3 is CASRSLRVLGGANEKLFF. CDR3 in DNA: TGTGCAAGTCGCTCCCTACGTGTCCTAGGGGGCGCCAATGAAAAACTGTTTTTT.